The source of this T cell receptor (beta chain) is a study of T cell changes during pregnancy in multiple sclerosis. V dropped 2 bases and J dropped 0; count of bases not matched to a gene: 7. The CDR3 totals 17 residues. Germline V CDR1 and CDR2: SGHDT, YYEEEE. Assay used: immunoSEQ multiplex PCR; TCRdb lists only in-frame clones, some missing. Among around 63,000 clones listed, about nine tenths were seen once. The source was peripheral blood, collected in the third trimester of pregnancy. The receptor comes from a female donor in good health, enrolled as a control in a pregnancy study. V gene TRBV5-6 combines with J gene TRBJ1-5; 8 nucleotides line up with TRBD1. The CDR3 DNA sequence: TGTGCCAGCAGCTTCACAGGGGGAACCTATAGCAATCAGCCCCAGCATTTT. Encoded protein: CASSFTGGTYSNQPQHF.